This note documents a single T cell receptor (beta chain) sequence. The antigen is unknown. Preparation of TRB cDNA libraries relied on 5' RACE carrying UMI labels. Reprocessing the 5' RACE reads, TCRdb reports a single entry for every CDR3 protein and omits DNA. The sample table includes more than 45,000 distinct CDR3 sequences. CDR3 size: 14 residues. Germline lookup yields CDR1 MDHEN and CDR2 SYDVKM. Naive CD8+ T cells displayed a CD45RO-CCR7+CD27+CD95- phenotype. These data come from a study of CXCR3-negative and CXCR3-positive naive CD8 T cells. Across the study: Total TRB output reached some 140 million reads, about 1.5 +/- 0.3 million per library.

Study-wide findings and caveats: CXCR3-negative naive cells had less hydrophobic TRB CDR3s than did CXCR3-positive naive cells. For naive cells, CXCR3-negative and CXCR3-positive subsets had similar TRBV-TRBJ usage; for memory cells, usage differed.

Sequenced: naive CXCR3- CD8+ T cells from blood. The subset was: CD45RO-CCR7+CD27+CD95- naive CD8+ T cells lacking CXCR3 (TNR3-). The receptor was isolated from a human donor in good health. Some clones in this sample may be carry-over from other donors' samples. This sequence joins TRBV28 and TRBJ2-1; TCRdb picks TRBD2, but there is no DNA to check that call. The CDR3: CASSLTAGGNEQFF.